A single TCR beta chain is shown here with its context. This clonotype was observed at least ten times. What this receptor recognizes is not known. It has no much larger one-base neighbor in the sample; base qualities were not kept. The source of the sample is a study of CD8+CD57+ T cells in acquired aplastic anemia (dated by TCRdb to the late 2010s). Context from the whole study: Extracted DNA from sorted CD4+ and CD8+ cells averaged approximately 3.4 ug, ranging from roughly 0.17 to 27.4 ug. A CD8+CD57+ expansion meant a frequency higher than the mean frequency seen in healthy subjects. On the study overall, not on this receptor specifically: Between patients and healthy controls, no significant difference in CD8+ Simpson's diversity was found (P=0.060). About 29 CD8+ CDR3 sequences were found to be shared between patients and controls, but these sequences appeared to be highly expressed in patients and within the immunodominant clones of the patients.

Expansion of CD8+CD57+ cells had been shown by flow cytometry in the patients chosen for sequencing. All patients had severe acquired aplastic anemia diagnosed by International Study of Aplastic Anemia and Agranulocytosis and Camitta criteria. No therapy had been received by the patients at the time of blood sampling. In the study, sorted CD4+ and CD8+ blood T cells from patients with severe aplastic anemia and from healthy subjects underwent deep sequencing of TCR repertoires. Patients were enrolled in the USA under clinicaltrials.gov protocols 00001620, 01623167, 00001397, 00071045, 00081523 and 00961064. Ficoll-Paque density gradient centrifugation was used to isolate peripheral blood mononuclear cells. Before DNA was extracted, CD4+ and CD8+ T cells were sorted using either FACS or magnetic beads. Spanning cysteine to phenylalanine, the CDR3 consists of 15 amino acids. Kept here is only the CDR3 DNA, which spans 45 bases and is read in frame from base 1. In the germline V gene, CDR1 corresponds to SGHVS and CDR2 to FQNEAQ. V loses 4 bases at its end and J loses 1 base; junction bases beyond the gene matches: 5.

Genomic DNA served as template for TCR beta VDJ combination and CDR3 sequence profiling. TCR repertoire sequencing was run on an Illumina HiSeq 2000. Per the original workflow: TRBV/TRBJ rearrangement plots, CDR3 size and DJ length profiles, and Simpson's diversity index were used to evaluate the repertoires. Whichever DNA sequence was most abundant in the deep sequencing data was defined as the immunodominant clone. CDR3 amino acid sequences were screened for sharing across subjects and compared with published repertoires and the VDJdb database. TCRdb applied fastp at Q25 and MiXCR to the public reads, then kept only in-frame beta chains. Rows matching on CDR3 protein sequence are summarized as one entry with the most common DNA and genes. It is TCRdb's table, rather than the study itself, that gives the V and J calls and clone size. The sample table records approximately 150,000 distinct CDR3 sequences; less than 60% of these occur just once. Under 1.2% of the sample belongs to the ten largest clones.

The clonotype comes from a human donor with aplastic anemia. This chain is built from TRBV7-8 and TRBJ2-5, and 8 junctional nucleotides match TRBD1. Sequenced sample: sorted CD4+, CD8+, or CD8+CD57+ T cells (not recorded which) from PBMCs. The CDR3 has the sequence CASSSAGQGQETQYF. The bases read TGTGCCAGCAGCTCGGCCGGACAGGGCCAAGAGACCCAGTACTTC.